This T cell receptor (beta chain) was identified during a study of T-cell reconstitution after alpha-beta-depleted transplantation in children (dated by TCRdb to 2016 to 2017). With respect to the entire study: Using TCR repertoire profiling, the study followed T-cell immune reconstitution in a quantitative way in children after TCRalphabeta/CD19-depleted allogeneic hematopoietic cell transplantation. Overall results and qualifications from the work: About two months after transplant, the apparently early recovery of alphabetaT-cell counts reportedly depended on just several hundred clones that had expanded rapidly and came from non-depleted graft cells. The frequencies of hyperexpanded clones fell over the following months, and after one year, T-cell counts and TCRbeta diversity were mostly attributed to newly produced T cells. The high TCRbeta diversity at day 60 in some patients was ascribed to recipient T cells and intrathymic progenitors that had survived conditioning.

The intended sense of this specimen's treatment or condition label: allogeneic hematopoietic cell transplantation with graft depleted of TCRalphabeta T cells and CD19 B cells. Transplant recipients were children who received TCRalphabeta/CD19-depleted allogeneic hematopoietic cell grafts. The library was prepared using PCR. Sequencing was performed on an Illumina HiSeq 2500. To normalize quantification of the TCRbeta repertoire, the TCR libraries were built with molecular barcoding that relied on unique molecular identifiers. The public reads were reprocessed in TCRdb via fastp at Q25 and MiXCR, keeping in-frame beta chains. Records with the same CDR3 protein are collapsed into one entry carrying the most frequent genes and DNA. The sample table shows a few hundred thousand distinct CDR3 sequences, and about a tenth are seen once. The ten largest clones take up 25% to 30% of the sample. The CDR3 runs 15 amino acids, cysteine and phenylalanine included. Just CDR3 DNA is preserved here, 45 bases in frame from base 1. CDR1 is given as LGHNA and CDR2 as YSLEER, both from the germline V gene. Relative to germline, V is missing 0 bases and J is missing 8 bases, with 4 bases of the junction outside any gene match.

This clonotype was seen many times. The antigen it binds to is not known. Base quality data are lacking; no much larger clone is found one base away. Recombination joined TRBV4-3 with TRBJ1-6, with 7 junctional bases fitting TRBD1. Source: PBMCs, taken before TCRalphabeta/CD19-depleted stem cell transplant. This clonotype originated in a child in the first two years of life with acute myeloid leukemia, due to receive a stem cell transplant. The sequenced DNA is TGCGCCAGCAGCCAAGAGACAGGGTCGGATTCACCCCTCCACTTT. This is translated as CASSQETGSDSPLHF.